This TCR beta chain was sequenced for a study of shared clonotypes between healthy human individuals. This CDR3 region has 17 residues. Trimming stripped 0 bases from V and 3 bases from J, with 18 bases between. Germline CDR1 is GTSNPN and CDR2 is SVGIG (reference sequence). This table comes from immunoSEQ multiplex PCR, and its TCRdb copy is limited to in-frame clones, with some not included. The repertoire holds approximately 2.1 million clones, with approximately 93% as singletons. The clonotype was recovered from a man between 18 and 35 years old in good health. Some clones in this sample may be carry-over from other donors' samples. Sequencing input: naive CD4+ T cells from PBMCs. The subset is: CD45RA+ positively selected. The chain couples TRBV30 to TRBJ1-5; D may be TRBD1 (6 bases). Here the CDR3 reads CAWSVLRTATNNQPQHF. The DNA of the CDR3 is TGTGCCTGGAGTGTACTGCGGACAGCTACAAACAATCAGCCCCAGCATTTT.